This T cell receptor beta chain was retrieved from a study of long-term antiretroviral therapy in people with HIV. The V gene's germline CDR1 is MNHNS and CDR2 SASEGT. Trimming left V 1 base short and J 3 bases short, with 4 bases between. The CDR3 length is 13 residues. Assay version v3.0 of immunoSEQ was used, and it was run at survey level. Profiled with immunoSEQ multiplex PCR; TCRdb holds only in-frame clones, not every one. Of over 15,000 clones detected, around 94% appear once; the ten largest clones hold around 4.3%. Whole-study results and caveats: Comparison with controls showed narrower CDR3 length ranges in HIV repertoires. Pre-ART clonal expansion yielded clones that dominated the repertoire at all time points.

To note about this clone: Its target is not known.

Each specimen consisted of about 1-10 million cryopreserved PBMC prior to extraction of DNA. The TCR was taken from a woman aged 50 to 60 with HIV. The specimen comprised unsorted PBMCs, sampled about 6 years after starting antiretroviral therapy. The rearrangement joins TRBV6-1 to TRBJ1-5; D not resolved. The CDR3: CASSEVFNQPQHF. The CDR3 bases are TGTGCCAGCAGTGAAGTCTTCAATCAGCCCCAGCATTTT.